This is a list of T cell receptor beta chains from one sample in a study of blood T cell repertoires in COVID-19. Sequencing was performed with immunoSEQ multiplex PCR; in TCRdb, only in-frame clones are kept and a portion is missing. The sample contains about 310,000 clones, 85% of which appear only once. Sequenced input: PBMCs or T cells enriched from blood (not recorded which). These receptors were obtained from a woman aged 25-40 years who had been exposed to COVID-19. The CDR3 runs from the conserved cysteine through the conserved F or W. The order of the fields is V gene, D gene, J gene, clone size, CDR3 protein, CDR3 DNA. The D gene is left open where the match is weak. Only some rows state a clone size, as once, few, many or a class for expanded clones.

>TRBV27|TRBD1|TRBJ1-6|NA
CASSLSAGGISPLHF
TGTGCCAGCAGTTTATCTGCAGGGGGCATTTCACCCCTCCACTTT
>TRBV27|NA|TRBJ1-6|NA
CASRPTGPYNSPLHF
TGTGCCAGCAGGCCTACAGGGCCTTATAATTCACCCCTCCACTTT
>TRBV18|TRBD1|TRBJ2-7|NA
CASSPDRGAPLYEQYF
TGTGCCAGCTCACCAGACAGGGGGGCCCCCCTCTACGAGCAGTACTTC
>TRBV5-1|NA|TRBJ1-6|NA
CASSPDVRGTYNSPLHF
TGCGCCAGCAGCCCAGACGTTCGCGGCACCTATAATTCACCCCTCCACTTT
>TRBV28|TRBD1|TRBJ1-5|NA
CASSLYTGGQPQHF
TGTGCCAGCAGTTTATATACAGGGGGCCAGCCCCAGCATTTT
>TRBV15|TRBD1|TRBJ2-3|NA
CATSRDRGHGTDTQYF
TGTGCCACCAGCAGAGACAGGGGGCACGGCACAGATACGCAGTATTTT
>TRBV4-2|NA|TRBJ1-1|NA
CASSPPTGMNTEAFF
TGTGCCAGCAGCCCACCCACGGGGATGAACACTGAAGCTTTCTTT
>TRBV5-4|NA|TRBJ2-1|NA
CASSLTVTGEVEQFF
TGTGCCAGCAGCTTGACCGTGACTGGCGAGGTTGAGCAGTTCTTC
>TRBV28|NA|TRBJ2-7|NA
CASSPLDSFSGYEQYF
TGTGCCAGCAGCCCCCTCGACAGCTTTAGCGGCTACGAGCAGTACTTC
>TRBV14|TRBD2|TRBJ2-1|once
CASSQDPGLVNEQFF
TGTGCCAGCAGCCAGGACCCGGGACTAGTCAATGAGCAGTTCTTC
>TRBV28|NA|TRBJ1-1|NA
CASSRDRTEAFF
TGTGCCAGCAGCCGCGATCGGACTGAAGCTTTCTTT
>TRBV28|TRBD1|TRBJ1-3|NA
CASSGTGGFGNTIYF
TGTGCCAGCAGTGGGACAGGGGGTTTTGGAAACACCATATATTTT
>TRBV19|TRBD1|TRBJ1-1|NA
CATRDRGWENTEAFF
TGTGCCACTCGAGACAGGGGGTGGGAGAACACTGAAGCTTTCTTT
>TRBV27|TRBD1|TRBJ2-7|NA
CASSAGTGYEQYF
TGTGCCAGCAGCGCTGGGACAGGATACGAGCAGTACTTC
>TRBV5-1|NA|TRBJ2-7|NA
CASSVDSLGRSYEQYF
TGCGCCAGCAGCGTGGACAGTCTCGGAAGATCCTACGAGCAGTACTTC
>TRBV9|TRBD1|TRBJ1-6|NA
CASSLDSGGFGSPLHF
TGTGCCAGCAGCCTAGATTCAGGGGGGTTCGGTTCACCCCTCCACTTT
>TRBV19|TRBD1|TRBJ1-2|few
CASSETGANYGYTF
TGTGCCAGTAGTGAAACAGGGGCCAACTATGGCTACACCTTC
>TRBV6-5|NA|TRBJ1-1|NA
CASRRGAGTEAFF
TGTGCCAGCAGGCGGGGGGCGGGCACTGAAGCTTTCTTT
>TRBV30|NA|TRBJ1-1|NA
CAWGRANTEAFF
TGTGCCTGGGGCAGGGCAAACACTGAAGCTTTCTTT
>TRBV5-4|NA|TRBJ1-5|NA
CASITDATNQPQHF
TGTGCCAGCATCACCGACGCGACTAATCAGCCCCAGCATTTT
>TRBV10-1|NA|TRBJ1-1|NA
CASSESSGGGGTEAFF
TGCGCCAGCAGTGAGTCCTCGGGGGGCGGAGGAACTGAAGCTTTCTTT
>TRBV6-5|NA|TRBJ2-5|NA
CASSLVGARQETQYF
TGTGCCAGCAGTTTAGTAGGAGCCCGCCAAGAGACCCAGTACTTC
>TRBV3-1/TRBV3-2|NA|TRBJ1-2|NA
CASSQRGLGGYTF
TGTGCCAGCAGCCAACGAGGGTTAGGTGGCTACACCTTC
>TRBV30|NA|TRBJ2-1|NA
CAWNPGPAANEQFF
TGTGCCTGGAACCCGGGTCCCGCAGCCAATGAGCAGTTCTTC
>TRBV1|NA|TRBJ2-5|NA
CTSSKEGAYPQETQYF
TGCACCAGCAGCAAAGAGGGAGCCTACCCCCAAGAGACCCAGTACTTC
>TRBV18|NA|TRBJ1-1|NA
CASSPRWEGVLPGWNTEAFF
TGTGCCAGCTCACCGAGGTGGGAGGGGGTTCTACCTGGGTGGAACACTGAAGCTTTCTTT
>TRBV3-1/TRBV3-2|NA|TRBJ2-3|NA
CASSQEPDAQISTQYF
TGTGCCAGCAGCCAAGAACCGGATGCACAGATTTCTACGCAGTATTTT
>TRBV2|TRBD1|TRBJ1-5|NA
CASSTQGHNQPQHF
TGTGCCAGCAGTACACAGGGGCACAATCAGCCCCAGCATTTT
>TRBV7-2|TRBD1|TRBJ2-1|NA
CASSLGDRGRDEQFF
TGTGCCAGCAGCTTGGGTGACAGGGGGCGAGATGAGCAGTTCTTC
>TRBV30|NA|TRBJ2-3|NA
CAWSVQTDTQYF
TGTGCCTGGAGTGTACAAACAGATACGCAGTATTTT
>TRBV21-1|NA|TRBJ1-2|few
CASKGQNYGYTF
TGTGCCAGCAAAGGACAGAACTATGGCTACACCTTC